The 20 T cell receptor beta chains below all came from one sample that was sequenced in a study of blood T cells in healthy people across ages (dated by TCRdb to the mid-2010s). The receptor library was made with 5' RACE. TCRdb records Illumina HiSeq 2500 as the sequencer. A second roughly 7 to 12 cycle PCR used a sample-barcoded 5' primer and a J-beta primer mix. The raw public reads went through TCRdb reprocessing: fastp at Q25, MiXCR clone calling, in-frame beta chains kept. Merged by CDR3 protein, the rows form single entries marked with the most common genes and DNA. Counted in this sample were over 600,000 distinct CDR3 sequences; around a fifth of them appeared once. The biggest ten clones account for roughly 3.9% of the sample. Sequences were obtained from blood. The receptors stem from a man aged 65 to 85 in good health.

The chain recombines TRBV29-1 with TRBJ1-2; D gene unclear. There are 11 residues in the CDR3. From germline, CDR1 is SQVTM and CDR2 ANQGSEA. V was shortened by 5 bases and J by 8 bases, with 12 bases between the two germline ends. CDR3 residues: CSVTYREGYTF. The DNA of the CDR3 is TGCAGCGTTACCTACCGGGAGGGCTACACCTTC.

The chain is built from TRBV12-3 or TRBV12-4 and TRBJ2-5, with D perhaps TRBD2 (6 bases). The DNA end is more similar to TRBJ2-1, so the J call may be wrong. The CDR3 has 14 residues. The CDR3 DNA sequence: TGTGCCAGCAGCCGGGACGGGGGACCCAATGAGCAGTTCTTC. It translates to CASSRDGGPNEQFF.

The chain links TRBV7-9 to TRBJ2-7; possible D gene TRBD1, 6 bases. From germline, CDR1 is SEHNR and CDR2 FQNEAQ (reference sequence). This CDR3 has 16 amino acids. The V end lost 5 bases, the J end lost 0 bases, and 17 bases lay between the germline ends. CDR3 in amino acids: CASSPTTGHSSYEQYF. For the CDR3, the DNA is TGTGCCAGCAGCCCCACCACAGGGCATAGCTCCTACGAGCAGTACTTC.

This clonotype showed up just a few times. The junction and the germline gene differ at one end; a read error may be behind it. The CDR3 region is CASSLDRGGQLQHF. The CDR3, as DNA: TGTGCCAGCAGCCTCGACAGGGGAGGTCAGCTCCAGCATTTT. The chain couples TRBV7-2 to TRBJ1-5, with TRBD1 matching over 8 bases. The germline V gene encodes CDR1 SGHTA and CDR2 FQGNSA. This CDR3 region has 14 residues.

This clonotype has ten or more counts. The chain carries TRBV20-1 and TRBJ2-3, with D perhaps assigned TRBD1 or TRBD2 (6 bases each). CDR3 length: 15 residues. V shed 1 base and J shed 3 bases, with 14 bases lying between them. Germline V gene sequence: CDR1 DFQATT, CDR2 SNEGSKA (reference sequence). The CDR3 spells CSARGRPGATDTQYF. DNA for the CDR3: TGCAGTGCTAGAGGGAGGCCGGGGGCAACAGATACGCAGTATTTT.

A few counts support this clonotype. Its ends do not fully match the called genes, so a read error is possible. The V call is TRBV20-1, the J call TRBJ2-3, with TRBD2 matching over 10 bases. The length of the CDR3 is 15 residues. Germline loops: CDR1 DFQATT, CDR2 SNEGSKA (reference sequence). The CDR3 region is CNAPEGASGSPAQYF. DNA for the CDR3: TGCAATGCTCCCGAAGGTGCTAGCGGGAGCCCCGCGCAGTATTTT.

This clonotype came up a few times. CDR3 DNA: TGTGCCAGCAGCGCCTCGACAGGGAGCAATGGCTACACCTTC. Translating gives CASSASTGSNGYTF. J is TRBJ1-2 and V is TRBV11-2, with TRBD1 matching 7 bases. The CDR3 spans 14 residues. V dropped 5 bases and J dropped 6; count of bases not matched to a gene: 9. Germline V lookup: CDR1 SGHAT, CDR2 FQNNGV.

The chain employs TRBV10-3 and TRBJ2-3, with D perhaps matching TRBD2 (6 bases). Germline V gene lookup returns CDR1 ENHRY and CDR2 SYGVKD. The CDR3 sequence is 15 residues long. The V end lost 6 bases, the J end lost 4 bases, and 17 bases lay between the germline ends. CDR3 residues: CAIRETGEVADTQYF. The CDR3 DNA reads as TGTGCCATCAGGGAGACGGGAGAAGTCGCAGATACGCAGTATTTT.

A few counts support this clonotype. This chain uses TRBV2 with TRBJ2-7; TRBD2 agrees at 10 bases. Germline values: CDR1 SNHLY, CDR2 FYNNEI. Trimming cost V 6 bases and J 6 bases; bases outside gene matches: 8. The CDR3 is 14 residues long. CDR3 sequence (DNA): TGTGCCAGCAGGGCTAGCGGGAGTTCTTTCGAGCAGTACTTC. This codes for CASRASGSSFEQYF.

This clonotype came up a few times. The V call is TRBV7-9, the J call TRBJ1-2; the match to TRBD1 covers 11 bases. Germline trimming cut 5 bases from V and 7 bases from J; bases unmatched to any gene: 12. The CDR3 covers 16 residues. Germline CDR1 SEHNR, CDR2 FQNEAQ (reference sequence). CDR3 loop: CASSIKPGQGVFGYTF. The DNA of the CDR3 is TGTGCCAGCAGCATCAAGCCGGGACAGGGGGTTTTTGGCTACACCTTC. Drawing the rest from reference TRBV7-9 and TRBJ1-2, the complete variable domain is DTGVSQNPRHKITKRGQNVTFRCDPISEHNRLYWYRQTLGQGPEFLTYFQNEAQLEKSRLLSDRFSAERPKGSFSTLEIQRTEQGDSAMYLCASSIKPGQGVFGYTFGSGTRLTVV.

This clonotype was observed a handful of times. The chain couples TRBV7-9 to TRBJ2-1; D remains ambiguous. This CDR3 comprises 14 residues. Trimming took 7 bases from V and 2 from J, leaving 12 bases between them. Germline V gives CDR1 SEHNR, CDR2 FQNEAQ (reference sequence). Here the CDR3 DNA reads TGTGCCAGCACCCTAGGGCCCCCCTACAATGAGCAGTTCTTC. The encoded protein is CASTLGPPYNEQFF.

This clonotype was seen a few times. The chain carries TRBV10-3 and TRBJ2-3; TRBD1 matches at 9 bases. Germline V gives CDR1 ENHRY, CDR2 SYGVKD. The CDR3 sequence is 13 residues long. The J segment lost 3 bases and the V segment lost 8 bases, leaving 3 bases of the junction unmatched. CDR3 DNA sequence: TGTGCCATCGCAGGACAGGGGACAGATACGCAGTATTTT. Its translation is CAIAGQGTDTQYF.

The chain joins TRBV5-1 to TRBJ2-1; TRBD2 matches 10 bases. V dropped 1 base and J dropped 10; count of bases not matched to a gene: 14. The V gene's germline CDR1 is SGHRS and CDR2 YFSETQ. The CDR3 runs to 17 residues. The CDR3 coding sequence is TGCGCCAGCAGCTTGACGGATACTAGCGGGACCCCGTTAGAGCAGTTCTTC. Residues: CASSLTDTSGTPLEQFF.

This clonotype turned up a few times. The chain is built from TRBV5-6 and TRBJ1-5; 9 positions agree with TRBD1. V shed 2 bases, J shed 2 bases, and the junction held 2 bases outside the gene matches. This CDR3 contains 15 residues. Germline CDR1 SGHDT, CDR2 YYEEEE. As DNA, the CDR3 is TGTGCCAGCAGCTTTCGGACAGGGGGCAATCAGCCCCAGCATTTT. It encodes CASSFRTGGNQPQHF.

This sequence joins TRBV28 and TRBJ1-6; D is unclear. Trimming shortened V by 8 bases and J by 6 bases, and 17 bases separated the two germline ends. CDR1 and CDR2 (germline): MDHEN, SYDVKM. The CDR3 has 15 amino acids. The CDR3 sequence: CASGRTVGINSPLHF. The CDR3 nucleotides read TGTGCCAGCGGAAGAACAGTGGGGATTAATTCACCCCTCCACTTT.

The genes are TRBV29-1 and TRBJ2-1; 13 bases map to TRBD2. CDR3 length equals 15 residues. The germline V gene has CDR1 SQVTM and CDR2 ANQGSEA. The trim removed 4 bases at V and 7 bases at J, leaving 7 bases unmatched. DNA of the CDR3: TGCAGCGTTGGTGGACTAGCGGGAGTTTGGAATGAGCAGTTCTTC. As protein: CSVGGLAGVWNEQFF.

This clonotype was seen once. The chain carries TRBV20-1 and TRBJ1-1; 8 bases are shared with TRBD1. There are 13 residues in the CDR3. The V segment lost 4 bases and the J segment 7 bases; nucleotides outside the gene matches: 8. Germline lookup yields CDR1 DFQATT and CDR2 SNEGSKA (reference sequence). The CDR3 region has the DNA TGCAGTGCTATAACAGGGGGTTCGGGTGAAGCTTTCTTT. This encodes CSAITGGSGEAFF.

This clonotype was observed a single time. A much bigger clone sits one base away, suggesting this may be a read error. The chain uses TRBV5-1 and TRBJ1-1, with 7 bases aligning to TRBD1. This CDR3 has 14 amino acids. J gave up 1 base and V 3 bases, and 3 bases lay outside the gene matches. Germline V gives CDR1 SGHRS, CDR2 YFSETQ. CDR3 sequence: CASSWGQTNTEAFF. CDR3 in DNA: TGCGCCAGCAGCTGGGGACAGACGAACACTGAAGCTTTCTTT. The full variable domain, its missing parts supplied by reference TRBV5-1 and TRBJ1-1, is KAGVTQTPRYLIKTRGQQVTLSCSPISGHRSVSWYQQTPGQGLQFLFEYFSETQRNKGNFPGRFSGRQFSNSRSEMNVSTLELGDSALYLCASSWGQTNTEAFFGQGTRLTVV.

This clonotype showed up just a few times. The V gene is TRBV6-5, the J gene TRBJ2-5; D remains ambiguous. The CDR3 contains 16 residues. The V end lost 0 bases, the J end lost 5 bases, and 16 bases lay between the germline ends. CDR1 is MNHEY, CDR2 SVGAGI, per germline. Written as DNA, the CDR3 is TGTGCCAGCAGTTACTCGATTTTTGGTAGAGTTGAGACCCAGTACTTC. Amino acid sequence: CASSYSIFGRVETQYF.

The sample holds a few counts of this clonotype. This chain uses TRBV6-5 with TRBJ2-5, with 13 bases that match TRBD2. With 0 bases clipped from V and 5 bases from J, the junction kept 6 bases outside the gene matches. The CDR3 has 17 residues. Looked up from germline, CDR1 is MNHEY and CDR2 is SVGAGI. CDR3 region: CASSYSWTSGSTETQYF. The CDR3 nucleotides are TGTGCCAGCAGTTACTCGTGGACTAGCGGGAGTACGGAGACCCAGTACTTC.